Listed below are T cell receptor beta chains from one sample, sequenced in a study of blood T cell repertoires in COVID-19. Using immunoSEQ multiplex PCR, the repertoire was profiled, and TCRdb retains in-frame clones only, with some absent. The table records 280,000 or so clones, around 87% of them present only once. Material: peripheral blood. These receptors all come from a woman in her 30s who had recovered from COVID-19. CDR3s include the opening cysteine and the closing phenylalanine or tryptophan. A D gene is named only where the DNA matches it firmly. Only part of the rows carry a size: once, few, many, or a class if the clone is expanded.

v_gene	j_gene	abundance	d_gene	CDR3nt	CDR3aa
TRBV29-1	TRBJ2-7	-	-	TGCAGCGTTGTCCCCAGGGGCCACGAGCAGTACTTC	CSVVPRGHEQYF
TRBV18	TRBJ1-4	-	-	TGTGCCAGCTTAAGAGGGAAGGGCGAAAAACTGTTTTTT	CASLRGKGEKLFF
TRBV27	TRBJ2-1	-	-	TGTGCCAGCAGTTTAGGTGAGAATGAGCAGTTCTTC	CASSLGENEQFF
TRBV19	TRBJ2-7	-	TRBD1	TGTGCCAGTAGTATTGGACAGGGCCACGAGCAGTACTTC	CASSIGQGHEQYF
TRBV11-2	TRBJ2-1	-	TRBD2	TGTGCCAGCAGCCCAGCGTATGGAGAGCGGGAGAATGGAAATGAGCAGTTCTTC	CASSPAYGERENGNEQFF
TRBV6-2/TRBV6-3	TRBJ2-1	-	TRBD1	TGTGCCAGCAGTCTCCTGGACAGGCTACACAATGAGCAGTTCTTC	CASSLLDRLHNEQFF
TRBV27	TRBJ2-7	-	TRBD1	TGTGCCAGCAAGGGACAGGCCTACGAGCAGTACTTC	CASKGQAYEQYF
TRBV7-9	TRBJ2-5	once	TRBD1	TGTGCCAGCAGCTTAGCCGGGACAGCGGTGTGGGAGACCCAGTACTTC	CASSLAGTAVWETQYF
TRBV5-4	TRBJ1-2	once	TRBD1	TGTGCCAGCAGCTCTACCACTACAGGGGGACGCGGCTACACCTTC	CASSSTTTGGRGYTF
TRBV4-3	TRBJ2-5	-	TRBD2	TGCGCCAGCAGCCAAAGCGGGGCGTCTCTGCAAGAGACCCAGTACTTC	CASSQSGASLQETQYF
TRBV30	TRBJ1-2	-	-	TGTGCCTGGAGTATAGGGGGTCTGAAGGGCGGTGGCTACACCTTC	CAWSIGGLKGGGYTF
TRBV2	TRBJ2-3	once	TRBD2	TGTGCCAGCAGTGAATGGCGGGGGTCTAGCACAGATACGCAGTATTTT	CASSEWRGSSTDTQYF
TRBV5-1	TRBJ1-1	-	-	TGCGCCAGCAGCGTCGGGTTCGGAGTGGGTGAAGCTTTCTTT	CASSVGFGVGEAFF
TRBV27	TRBJ2-3	-	-	TGTGCCACCCCTATAGTTACGCAGTATTTT	CATPIVTQYF
TRBV30	TRBJ1-4	-	-	TGTGCCTGGAGGAAAAGGGGTGGGACAACTAATGAAAAACTGTTTTTT	CAWRKRGGTTNEKLFF
TRBV11-2	TRBJ2-3	-	-	TGTGCCAGCAGCTTAATGGCTACAGATACGCAGTATTTT	CASSLMATDTQYF
TRBV29-1	TRBJ2-7	once	-	TGCAGCGTTGAAACAGACGAGCAGTACTTC	CSVETDEQYF
TRBV24-1	TRBJ2-3	-	-	TGTGCCACCAGTGATTCGATGGGAGCTGATACGCAGTATTTT	CATSDSMGADTQYF
TRBV2	TRBJ1-2	-	-	TGTGCCAGCAGCCTACTCCGGGACAATGGCTACACCTTC	CASSLLRDNGYTF
TRBV18	TRBJ1-2	-	-	TGTGCCAGCTCACCATCAGGGGCAGGGGTAAACTATGGCTACACCTTC	CASSPSGAGVNYGYTF
TRBV28	TRBJ1-5	-	-	TGTGCCAGCAGTTACAGGGAGTTGGCCAATCAGCCCCAGCATTTT	CASSYRELANQPQHF
TRBV5-4	TRBJ2-5	-	-	TGTGCCAGCAGGATAATAGGGGAGGCCGAAGCCCAGTACTTC	CASRIIGEAEAQYF
TRBV18	TRBJ2-2	once	-	TGTGCCAGCTCCCGGAGCTGGGACTCGAACACCGGGGAGCTGTTTTTT	CASSRSWDSNTGELFF
TRBV13	TRBJ2-1	-	-	TGTGCCAGCACCTCCGATGGTCAGGTAATATACAATGAGCAGTTCTTC	CASTSDGQVIYNEQFF
TRBV2	TRBJ2-7	few	-	TGTGCCAGCAGCAGAACTAACTACGAGCAGTACTTC	CASSRTNYEQYF
TRBV12-3/TRBV12-4	TRBJ2-1	-	-	TGTGCCAGCAGTTTATTTGGCGGTAATGAGCAGTTCTTC	CASSLFGGNEQFF
TRBV4-2	TRBJ2-3	-	-	TGTGCCAGCAGCCAAGATAGGCCTGAACGGGAGCTCCCAGATACGCAGTATTTT	CASSQDRPERELPDTQYF
TRBV18	TRBJ1-1	-	-	TGTGCCAGCTCACCACAGAGACAGACCATGAACACTGAAGCTTTCTTT	CASSPQRQTMNTEAFF
TRBV7-9	TRBJ2-7	-	-	TGTGCCAGTGCGGGCCTAGTCTACGAGCAGTACTTC	CASAGLVYEQYF
TRBV7-8	TRBJ2-7	-	TRBD2	TGTGCCAGCAGCTTCATTGCGGGAGAAGGCGAGCAGTACTTC	CASSFIAGEGEQYF
TRBV15	TRBJ1-1	-	TRBD1	TGTGCCACCAGCAAGCGACAGGGGGCCAACACTGAAGCTTTCTTT	CATSKRQGANTEAFF
TRBV5-1	TRBJ1-6	-	TRBD1	TGCGCCAGCAGCTTCCGGGACAGGGATAATTCACCCCTCCACTTT	CASSFRDRDNSPLHF
TRBV5-4	TRBJ2-5	-	TRBD1	TGTGCCAGCAGCCACTCCGGGACAGAAGAGACCCAGTACTTC	CASSHSGTEETQYF
TRBV29-1	TRBJ1-1	few	-	TGCAGCGTTAGCCTGAACACTGAAGCTTTCTTT	CSVSLNTEAFF
TRBV7-2	TRBJ2-1	once	-	TGTGCCAGCAGCTTAACTCTTACGAATGAGCAGTTCTTC	CASSLTLTNEQFF